This T cell receptor (beta chain) was recorded in a study of tumor-infiltrating lymphocytes in localized non-small cell lung cancer. Study-level information: Several tumor histologies, both smoking statuses, and some post-neoadjuvant chemotherapy samples were included. Resected tumor was paired with non-adjacent uninvolved lung from the same patient.

V lost 0 bases to trimming and J lost 5 bases, with 8 bases between them. The V gene's germline CDR1 is SNHLY and CDR2 FYNNEI. The CDR3 contains 13 residues. A word on this clone: Its antigen is as yet unknown.

Clones were sequenced by immunoSEQ multiplex PCR, and TCRdb holds only the in-frame ones, with some missing. The table has approximately 13,000 clones, around 79% seen once. Study findings and constraints: Different pieces of the same tissue were used for each assay. Tumor T-cell fraction from TCR sequencing was not associated with recurrence-free survival (p = 0.61).

The material sequenced was lung tumor tissue. The clonotype was recovered from a human donor with non-small cell lung cancer. The genes are TRBV2 and TRBJ2-7, with D unresolved. In DNA form, the CDR3 reads TGTGCCAGCAGTGAAGCCCGGGCCCACGAGCAGTACTTC. Its translation: CASSEARAHEQYF.